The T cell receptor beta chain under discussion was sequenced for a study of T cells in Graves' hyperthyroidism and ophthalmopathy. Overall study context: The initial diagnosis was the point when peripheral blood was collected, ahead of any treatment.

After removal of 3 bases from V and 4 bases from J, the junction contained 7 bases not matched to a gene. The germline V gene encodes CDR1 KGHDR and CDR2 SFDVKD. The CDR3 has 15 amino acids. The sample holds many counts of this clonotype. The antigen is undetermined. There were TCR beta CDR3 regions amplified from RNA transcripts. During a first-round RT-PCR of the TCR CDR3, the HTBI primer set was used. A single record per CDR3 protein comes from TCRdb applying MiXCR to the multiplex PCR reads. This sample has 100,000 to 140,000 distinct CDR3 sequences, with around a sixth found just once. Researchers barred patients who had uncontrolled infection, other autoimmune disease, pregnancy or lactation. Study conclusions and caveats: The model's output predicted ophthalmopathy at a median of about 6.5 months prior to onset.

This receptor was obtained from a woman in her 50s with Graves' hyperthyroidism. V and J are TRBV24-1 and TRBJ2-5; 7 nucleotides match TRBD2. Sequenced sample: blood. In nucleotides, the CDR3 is TGTGCCACCAGTGATCCGCGGGGGACGGGAGAGACCCAGTACTTC. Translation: CATSDPRGTGETQYF.